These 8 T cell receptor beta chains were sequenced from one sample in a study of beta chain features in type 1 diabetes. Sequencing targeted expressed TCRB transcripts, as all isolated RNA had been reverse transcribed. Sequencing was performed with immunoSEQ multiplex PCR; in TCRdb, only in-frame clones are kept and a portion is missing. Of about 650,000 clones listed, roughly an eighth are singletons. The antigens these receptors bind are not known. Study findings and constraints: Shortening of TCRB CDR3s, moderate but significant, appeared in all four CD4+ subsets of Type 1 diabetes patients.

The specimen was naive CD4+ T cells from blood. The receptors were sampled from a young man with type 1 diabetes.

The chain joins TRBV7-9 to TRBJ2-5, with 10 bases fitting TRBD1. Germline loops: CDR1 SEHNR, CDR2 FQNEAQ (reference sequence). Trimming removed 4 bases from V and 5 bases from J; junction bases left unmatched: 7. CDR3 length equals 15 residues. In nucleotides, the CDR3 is TGTGCCAGCAGCTCGACAGGGGGCGCTGGGGAGACCCAGTACTTC. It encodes CASSSTGGAGETQYF. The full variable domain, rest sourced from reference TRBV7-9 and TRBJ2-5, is DTGVSQNPRHKITKRGQNVTFRCDPISEHNRLYWYRQTLGQGPEFLTYFQNEAQLEKSRLLSDRFSAERPKGSFSTLEIQRTEQGDSAMYLCASSSTGGAGETQYFGPGTRLLVL.

In DNA, the CDR3 is TGTGCCAGCAGCTTGGGCGACGGGTCAGGGCCGGGTCAGCCCCAGCATTTT. The encoded protein is CASSLGDGSGPGQPQHF. This sequence joins TRBV5-8 and TRBJ1-5, with a tentative D call TRBD1 (5 bases). The germline gives CDR1 SGHTS, CDR2 YDEGEE. The CDR3 covers 17 residues. Trimming removed 0 bases from V and 6 bases from J, with 19 bases in between.

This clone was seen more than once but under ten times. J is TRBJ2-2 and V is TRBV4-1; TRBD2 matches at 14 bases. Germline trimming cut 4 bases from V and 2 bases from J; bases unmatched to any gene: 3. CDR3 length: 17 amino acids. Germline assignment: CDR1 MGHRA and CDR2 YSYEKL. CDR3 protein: CASSPGTSGGNTGELFF. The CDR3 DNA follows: TGCGCCAGCAGCCCAGGGACTAGCGGGGGAAACACCGGGGAGCTGTTTTTT.

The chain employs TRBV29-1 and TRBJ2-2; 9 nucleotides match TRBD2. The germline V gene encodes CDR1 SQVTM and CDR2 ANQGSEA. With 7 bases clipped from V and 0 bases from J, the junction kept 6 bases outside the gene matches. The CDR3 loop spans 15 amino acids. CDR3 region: CSADSSGANTGELFF. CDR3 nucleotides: TGCAGCGCTGACTCTAGCGGGGCGAACACCGGGGAGCTGTTTTTT.

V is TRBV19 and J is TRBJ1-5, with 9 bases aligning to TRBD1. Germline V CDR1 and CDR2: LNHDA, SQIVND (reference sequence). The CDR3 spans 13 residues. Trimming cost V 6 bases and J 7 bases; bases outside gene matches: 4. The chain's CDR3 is CASSGQGTQPQHF. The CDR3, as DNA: TGTGCCAGTAGCGGACAGGGGACCCAGCCCCAGCATTTT.

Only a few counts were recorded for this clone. This CDR3 is CASSSGTGYEQYF. The CDR3 coding sequence is TGCGCCAGCAGCTCGGGGACAGGCTACGAGCAGTACTTC. V usage is TRBV5-1 and J usage is TRBJ2-7, with TRBD1 identical over 8 bases. Germline CDR1 reads SGHRS; CDR2 reads YFSETQ. V lost 3 bases and J lost 3; bases outside the gene matches: 2. The CDR3 contains 13 residues.

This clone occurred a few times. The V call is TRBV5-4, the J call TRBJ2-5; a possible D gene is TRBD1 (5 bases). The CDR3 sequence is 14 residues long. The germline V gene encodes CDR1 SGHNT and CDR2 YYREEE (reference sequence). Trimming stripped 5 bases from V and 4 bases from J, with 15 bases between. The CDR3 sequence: CASSTGREIETQYF. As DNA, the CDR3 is TGTGCCAGCAGTACCGGCAGGGAAATAGAGACCCAGTACTTC.

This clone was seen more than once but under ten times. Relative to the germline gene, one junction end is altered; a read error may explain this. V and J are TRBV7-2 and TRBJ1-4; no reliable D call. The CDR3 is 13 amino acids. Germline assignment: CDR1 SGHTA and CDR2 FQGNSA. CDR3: CASTLWENEKLFF. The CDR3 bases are TGTGCCAGCACCTTATGGGAGAATGAAAAACTGTTTTTT.